Presented here are 31 T cell receptor beta chains from one specimen sequenced in a study of T cells after yellow fever vaccination. In TCRdb, the 5' RACE reads were re-called with MiXCR into one record per CDR3 protein. The sample lists a few hundred thousand distinct CDR3 sequences, approximately 10% seen once, with roughly 18% in the top ten. The source material was PBMCs, sampled on the day of the first yellow fever vaccination. The receptors were gathered from a man aged 18 to 35 who received the YFV17D yellow fever vaccine.

This clonotype was picked up a small number of times. V is TRBV7-2 and J is TRBJ2-5; D remains ambiguous. The CDR3 contains 13 residues. Germline V gives CDR1 SGHTA, CDR2 FQGNSA. V shed 6 bases and J shed 2 bases, with 10 bases lying between them. The CDR3 region is CASRNSLQETQYF. The DNA of the CDR3 is TGTGCCAGCAGGAACTCCCTTCAAGAGACCCAGTACTTC.

In its sample, this clonotype was seen many times. CDR3 sequence reads: CASSGQGQETQYF. The CDR3 region has the DNA TGCGCCAGTTCCGGACAGGGCCAAGAGACCCAGTACTTC. V and J are TRBV5-1 and TRBJ2-5, with 8 bases fitting TRBD1. The CDR3 totals 13 residues. Germline V CDR1 and CDR2: SGHRS, YFSETQ. V trimming: 8 bases; J trimming: 1 base; junction bases outside the gene matches: 4.

This clonotype has at least ten counts. V and J are TRBV9 and TRBJ2-1, with 12 nucleotides matching TRBD2. This CDR3 is 20 amino acids long. After removal of 0 bases from V and 1 base from J, the junction contained 11 bases not matched to a gene. Germline lookup yields CDR1 SGDLS and CDR2 YYNGEE. For the CDR3, the DNA is TGTGCCAGCAGCGTAGGGAGGCTAGCGGGGGGGCTCCGTTCCTACAATGAGCAGTTCTTC. Protein product: CASSVGRLAGGLRSYNEQFF.

This clonotype has just a few counts. The V gene is TRBV7-9, the J gene TRBJ2-2; no firm D call. CDR1 and CDR2 (germline): SEHNR, FQNEAQ (reference sequence). V was pared by 1 base and J by 2 bases, with 5 bases between. The CDR3 covers 14 residues. The CDR3 DNA follows: TGTGCCAGCAGCTTAGTGACTAACACCGGGGAGCTGTTTTTT. Its protein product is CASSLVTNTGELFF.

This clonotype has more than one count but fewer than ten. V is TRBV7-9 and J is TRBJ2-1, with D uncertain. The length of the CDR3 is 15 residues. Germline CDR1 and CDR2: SEHNR and FQNEAQ (reference sequence). The ends were cut back, 5 bases at V and 6 bases at J, with 17 bases in the middle. CDR3 sequence reads: CASSLVASTANEQFF. The CDR3 DNA is TGTGCCAGCAGCCTAGTTGCTAGTACCGCCAATGAGCAGTTCTTC.

There are a few counts of this clonotype. The chain employs TRBV11-1 and TRBJ2-1; TRBD2 agrees at 9 bases. CDR1 SGHAT and CDR2 FQDESV come from the germline V gene (reference sequence). Unmatched junction bases numbered 22, after V lost 5 bases and J lost 2 bases. The CDR3 consists of 21 residues. The CDR3 protein is CASSTRLTGTSHWGTYNEQFF. The CDR3 region has the DNA TGTGCCAGCAGCACGCGTCTAACCGGGACTAGCCACTGGGGGACCTACAATGAGCAGTTCTTC.

The chain uses TRBV29-1 and TRBJ1-1, with 7 bases matching TRBD1. The length of the CDR3 is 12 residues. CDR1 SQVTM and CDR2 ANQGSEA come from the germline V gene. V trimming: 7 bases; J trimming: 1 base; junction bases outside the gene matches: 3. CDR3 protein: CSAPGGNTEAFF. The CDR3 coding sequence is TGCAGCGCCCCAGGGGGGAACACTGAAGCTTTCTTT.

The DNA of the CDR3 is TGTGCCAGTAAAGCTAGCGGGGGGTCAGATACGCAGTATTTT. Translation gives CASKASGGSDTQYF. The chain couples TRBV19 to TRBJ2-3; 11 bases map to TRBD2. The CDR3 totals 14 residues. The germline V gene encodes CDR1 LNHDA and CDR2 SQIVND (reference sequence). The V segment lost 7 bases and the J segment 4 bases; nucleotides outside the gene matches: 4. Full variable domain (remainder filled in from reference TRBV19 and TRBJ2-3): DGGITQSPKYLFRKEGQNVTLSCEQNLNHDAMYWYRQDPGQGLRLIYYSQIVNDFQKGDIAEGYSVSREKKESFPLTVTSAQKNPTAFYLCASKASGGSDTQYFGPGTRLTVL.

This clonotype was counted a few times. The CDR3 DNA reads TGTGCCAGCAGGATCGCGAACACCGGGGAGCTGTTTTTT. Its protein product is CASRIANTGELFF. The chain has TRBV27 and TRBJ2-2; no clear D gene. Trimming left V 6 bases short and J 0 bases short, with 5 bases between. CDR3 size: 13 residues. Germline loops: CDR1 MNHEY, CDR2 SMNVEV (reference sequence).

This clonotype has a handful of counts. No DNA is shown, since the ends of the CDR3 on it are uncertain; the CDR3 is the one TCRdb lists. This rearrangement joins TRBV5-4 to TRBJ2-1. Germline V gene sequence: CDR1 SGHNT, CDR2 YYREEE (reference sequence). Counting both end residues, the CDR3 totals 14 amino acids. CDR3 in amino acids: CASSFGPGDNEQFF.

This clonotype was observed at least ten times. V is TRBV7-2 and J is TRBJ1-1; TRBD1 is a possible D gene (5 bases). Germline V gene data show CDR1 as SGHTA and CDR2 as FQGNSA. The V end was cut by 5 bases, the J end by 1 base, with 8 bases between. The CDR3 is 13 residues long. CDR3 in amino acids: CASSIDRNTEAFF. The CDR3 bases are TGTGCCAGCAGCATCGACAGGAACACTGAAGCTTTCTTT. The variable domain in full, completed from reference TRBV7-2 and TRBJ1-1, reads GAGVSQSPSNKVTEKGKDVELRCDPISGHTALYWYRQSLGQGLEFLIYFQGNSAPDKSGLPSDRFSAERTGGSVSTLTIQRTQQEDSAVYLCASSIDRNTEAFFGQGTRLTVV.

In its sample, this clonotype was seen a few times. This chain connects TRBV7-9 to TRBJ1-1; D is ambiguous. The V end lost 3 bases, the J end lost 4 bases, and 9 bases lay between the germline ends. The CDR3 consists of 13 residues. CDR1 SEHNR and CDR2 FQNEAQ come from the germline V gene (reference sequence). CDR3 in DNA: TGTGCCAGCAGCTTGCTGGCAGCCACTGAAGCTTTCTTT. Amino acids: CASSLLAATEAFF.

The table lists this clonotype with a few counts. V and J are TRBV4-3 and TRBJ2-3; maybe TRBD2 (6 bases). This CDR3 contains 17 residues. V lost 0 bases, J lost 6 bases, and 19 bases lay in between. The germline V gene encodes CDR1 LGHNA and CDR2 YSLEER. The CDR3, as DNA: TGCGCCAGCAGCCAAGATTTGCGGGGTTTCTCTGGGGATACGCAGTATTTT. This sequence encodes CASSQDLRGFSGDTQYF.

The chain uses TRBV12-3 or TRBV12-4 and TRBJ1-1; D uncertain. Trimming shortened V by 3 bases and J by 0 bases, and 11 bases separated the two germline ends. The CDR3 spans 15 residues. The CDR3 sequence is CASSLQQIMNTEAFF. DNA for the CDR3: TGTGCCAGCAGTTTGCAGCAAATAATGAACACTGAAGCTTTCTTT.

The chain links TRBV12-3 or TRBV12-4 to TRBJ1-5, with no clear D. Trimming took 4 bases from V and 6 from J, leaving 10 bases between them. The CDR3 runs 13 residues. This chain's CDR3 is CASSSGAGQPQHF. As DNA, the CDR3 is TGTGCCAGCAGTTCCGGAGCGGGTCAGCCCCAGCATTTT.

This clonotype was found a few times. The chain carries TRBV5-1 and TRBJ2-3; unclear D gene. Germline V lookup: CDR1 SGHRS, CDR2 YFSETQ. CDR3 length: 15 residues. The V end was cut by 0 bases, the J end by 0 bases, with 8 bases between. The CDR3 nucleotides read TGCGCCAGCAGCTTGGACGGTCCAAGCACAGATACGCAGTATTTT. Amino acids: CASSLDGPSTDTQYF.

The CDR3 DNA follows: TGTGCCAGCAGTTTCCCCGATTCTGGACAGGGCCCAGATACGCAGTATTTT. Its protein is CASSFPDSGQGPDTQYF. The V and J genes are TRBV28 and TRBJ2-3; TRBD1 agrees at 8 bases. The V gene end was trimmed by 3 bases and the J gene end by 4 bases; junction bases not matched to a gene: 12. Germline V CDR1 and CDR2: MDHEN, SYDVKM. The CDR3 extends over 17 amino acids. The complete variable domain, with remaining parts taken from reference TRBV28 and TRBJ2-3, reads DVKVTQSSRYLVKRTGEKVFLECVQDMDHENMFWYRQDPGLGLRLIYFSYDVKMKEKGDIPEGYSVSREKKERFSLILESASTNQTSMYLCASSFPDSGQGPDTQYFGPGTRLTVL.

The sample holds many counts of this clonotype. The V call is TRBV7-9, the J call TRBJ2-1, with 7 positions matching TRBD2. This CDR3 is 15 amino acids long. V lost 4 bases, J lost 12 bases, and 15 bases stayed unmatched. CDR1 is SEHNR and CDR2 is FQNEAQ in the germline V gene (reference sequence). This CDR3 is CASSSVGSLRGTQFF. The CDR3 DNA follows: TGTGCCAGCAGCTCCGTTGGGTCTTTGCGGGGGACGCAGTTCTTC.

The V and J genes are TRBV20-1 and TRBJ2-5, with 9 bases matching TRBD1. The CDR3 length is 13 residues. Germline trimming cut 5 bases from V and 5 bases from J; bases unmatched to any gene: 6. Germline-derived CDR1 and CDR2 are DFQATT and SNEGSKA (reference sequence). The CDR3 DNA sequence: TGCAGTGCTGCTACAGGGGGCTCGGAGACCCAGTACTTC. Amino acid sequence: CSAATGGSETQYF.

This clonotype turned up a few times. J is TRBJ1-3 and V is TRBV6-1; TRBD1 is a possible D gene (5 bases). The CDR3 runs to 15 residues. CDR1 and CDR2 from the germline V gene are MNHNS and SASEGT. V was trimmed by 6 bases and J by 4 bases, leaving 16 bases between them. The CDR3 loop is CASSRIPGQGNTIYF. CDR3 nucleotide sequence: TGTGCCAGCAGCAGAATCCCGGGGCAAGGAAACACCATATATTTT.

V is TRBV11-2 and J is TRBJ1-1; perhaps TRBD1 as D (5 bases). The CDR3 has 17 residues. The V gene lost 5 bases and the J gene lost 1 base, with 20 bases spanning the gap. From germline, CDR1 is SGHAT and CDR2 FQNNGV. The CDR3 loop reads CASSPADVRGTNTEAFF. For the CDR3, the DNA is TGTGCCAGCAGCCCCGCAGATGTGAGGGGTACGAACACTGAAGCTTTCTTT. Complete variable domain (other parts from reference TRBV11-2 and TRBJ1-1): EAGVAQSPRYKIIEKRQSVAFWCNPISGHATLYWYQQILGQGPKLLIQFQNNGVVDDSQLPKDRFSAERLKGVDSTLKIQPAKLEDSAVYLCASSPADVRGTNTEAFFGQGTRLTVV.

In this sample, this clonotype turned up a few times. The J gene is TRBJ1-1, the V gene TRBV10-3; D is unclear. V was pared by 6 bases and J by 0 bases, with 8 bases between. Germline V gene sequence: CDR1 ENHRY, CDR2 SYGVKD. This CDR3 spans 13 amino acids. CDR3 sequence (DNA): TGTGCCATCAGAGACGGGATGAACACTGAAGCTTTCTTT. Its translation is CAIRDGMNTEAFF.

This clonotype was recorded many times. The gene calls are TRBV5-1 and TRBJ2-3; maybe TRBD2 (6 bases). Trimming pared 2 bases from V and 5 bases from J, leaving 15 bases between. CDR3 length: 15 amino acids. CDR1 and CDR2 from the germline V gene are SGHRS and YFSETQ. The CDR3 sequence is CASSFGTGGEDTQYF. The CDR3 bases are TGCGCCAGCAGCTTTGGTACCGGCGGGGAAGATACGCAGTATTTT.

The rearrangement links TRBV5-1 to TRBJ1-2; 10 nucleotides match TRBD1. The germline V gene encodes CDR1 SGHRS and CDR2 YFSETQ. The CDR3 runs 15 residues. Germline trimming cut 2 bases from V and 5 bases from J; bases unmatched to any gene: 6. This CDR3 is CASSFGRTGGYGYTF. The CDR3 DNA follows: TGCGCCAGCAGCTTTGGCCGGACAGGGGGGTATGGCTACACCTTC.

This clonotype was counted at least ten times. CDR3 amino acids: CASSPGTGGSGANVLTF. CDR3 DNA sequence: TGTGCCAGCTCACCCGGGACAGGGGGATCTGGGGCCAACGTCCTGACTTTC. The gene calls are TRBV18 and TRBJ2-6; the match to TRBD1 covers 11 bases. The CDR3 covers 17 residues. Germline assignment: CDR1 KGHSH and CDR2 LQKENI. J lost 1 base, V lost 3 bases, and 2 bases had no gene match.

The rearrangement links TRBV15 to TRBJ2-2; D may be TRBD1 or TRBD2 (6 bases each). Germline V gene sequence: CDR1 LNHNV, CDR2 YYDKDF (reference sequence). This CDR3 region has 16 residues. The V end was cut by 0 bases, the J end by 4 bases, with 12 bases between. The CDR3 DNA sequence: TGTGCCACCAGCAGAGATCGGGGGCAGGGCACCGGGGAGCTGTTTTTT. Its translation: CATSRDRGQGTGELFF. The variable domain in full, with the rest retrieved from reference TRBV15 and TRBJ2-2, is DAMVIQNPRYQVTQFGKPVTLSCSQTLNHNVMYWYQQKSSQAPKLLFHYYDKDFNNEADTPDNFQSRRPNTSFCFLDIRSPGLGDTAMYLCATSRDRGQGTGELFFGEGSRLTVL.

This clonotype was picked up a small number of times. J is TRBJ2-3 and V is TRBV4-2; TRBD2 matches 8 bases. V was clipped by 0 bases and J by 9 bases; unmatched bases: 11. The CDR3 extends over 16 amino acids. Germline-derived CDR1 and CDR2 are LGHNA and YNFKEQ. The CDR3 sequence is CASSQDSSGGPLTQYF. The CDR3 region has the DNA TGTGCCAGCAGCCAAGATTCCAGCGGGGGCCCTTTGACGCAGTATTTT.

This clonotype turned up a few times. The chain uses TRBV20-1 and TRBJ2-2; 8 nucleotides line up with TRBD2. The CDR3 runs 15 residues. Losses at the gene ends were 2 bases for V and 0 bases for J; bases not matched to a gene: 2. CDR1 DFQATT and CDR2 SNEGSKA come from the germline V gene (reference sequence). This CDR3 reads CSARRAGANTGELFF. DNA for the CDR3: TGCAGTGCTAGACGAGCGGGGGCGAACACCGGGGAGCTGTTTTTT.

Here the CDR3 DNA reads TGTGCCAGCAGTCTCAGGGGTATCGATGAGCAGTTCTTC. Encoded protein: CASSLRGIDEQFF. The chain carries TRBV11-3 and TRBJ2-1; TRBD1 might be the D (6 bases). From germline, CDR1 is SGHNT and CDR2 YENEEA. Trimming left V 6 bases short and J 8 bases short, with 14 bases between. CDR3 size: 13 residues.

The genes are TRBV4-3 and TRBJ2-1; 7 nucleotides align to TRBD2. The CDR3 covers 15 residues. J gave up 4 bases and V 2 bases, and 5 bases lay outside the gene matches. The germline V gene has CDR1 LGHNA and CDR2 YSLEER. The CDR3 reads CASSQPGLTYNEQFF. CDR3 coding DNA: TGCGCCAGCAGCCAACCGGGACTAACTTACAATGAGCAGTTCTTC.

This clonotype appeared a single time. The chain links TRBV7-3 to TRBJ1-2; D unresolved. Germline CDR1 SGHTA, CDR2 FQGTGA. Trimming shortened V by 2 bases and J by 3 bases, and 13 bases separated the two germline ends. The CDR3 is 15 amino acids. The CDR3 region is CASSLGPGADYGYTF. The CDR3 nucleotides are TGTGCCAGCAGCTTAGGCCCCGGAGCGGACTATGGCTACACCTTC.